What follows describes a single T cell receptor beta chain. The data derive from a study of blood T cell repertoires in COVID-19. In the study overall: Both acute and convalescent COVID-19 samples were obtained from the United States, Italy and Spain.

Per the original data handling: Reference gene primer amplification gave nucleated cell count estimates. TCRdb's table, derived via immunoSEQ multiplex PCR, lists solely in-frame clones and lacks some. V, J and clone size were drawn from that table, and D and trimming were deduced from the DNA. Among roughly 200,000 clones listed, 70% to 90% were seen once. Trimming removed 4 bases from V and 0 bases from J, with 15 bases in between. This CDR3 has 16 residues. Germline lookup yields CDR1 SGHTA and CDR2 FQGNSA. Sequencing was carried out using peripheral blood. The sequence was collected from a woman aged 80 or older with acute or convalescent COVID-19. The chain uses TRBV7-2 and TRBJ1-1, with a possible D match to TRBD1 (6 bases). CDR3 bases: TGTGCCAGCAGCTCCGGGACAAGGGTTTTGAACACTGAAGCTTTCTTT. Its translation: CASSSGTRVLNTEAFF.